This T cell receptor (beta chain) was retrieved from a study of blood T cell repertoires in COVID-19. Background on the study: Acute and convalescent COVID-19 specimens originated in the United States, Italy and Spain. Sample material is recorded as cDNA or gDNA derived from T cells, B-cell-depleted T cells, or PBMCs.

Participant age was about 18 to 89 years, and participants resided in fewer than 30 US areas. Germline values: CDR1 SEHNR, CDR2 FQNEAQ (reference sequence). V dropped 3 bases and J dropped 3; count of bases not matched to a gene: 10. This CDR3 is built from 16 residues. Original handling: Reference gene primers were amplified, and this amplification served to estimate nucleated cell counts. Method: immunoSEQ multiplex PCR; TCRdb's copy keeps in-frame clones and lacks some. D and trimming come from the DNA, and the V and J calls and clone size come from that table. The sample shows about 220,000 clones, approximately 92% of them seen only once.

The material sequenced was PBMCs or T cells enriched from blood (not recorded which). This TCR derives from a young woman in a cohort exposed to, infected with or recovered from COVID-19 (not recorded which). The rearrangement links TRBV7-9 to TRBJ1-1, with 7 bases matching TRBD1. The CDR3 here is CASSFPVGGHDTEAFF. Written as DNA, the CDR3 is TGTGCCAGCAGCTTCCCGGTAGGGGGCCATGACACTGAAGCTTTCTTT.